The rows below give T cell receptor beta chains drawn from one sample of a study of blood T cell repertoires in COVID-19. Profiling relied on immunoSEQ multiplex PCR, and the TCRdb table lists in-frame clones only, not all of them. This sample has more than 150,000 clones, with 80% found just once. Material for sequencing was PBMCs or T cells enriched from blood (not recorded which). The receptors shown here come from a man aged 55 to 70 who had been exposed to COVID-19. Each CDR3 is given with its conserved first and last residue. D genes are given only for firm matches. Where a row states a size, it is once, few, many or the class of an expanded clone; other rows omit it.

v_call	clone_size	d_call	j_call	cdr3_nt	cdr3_aa
TRBV6-5	.	.	TRBJ2-2	TGTGCCAGCAGTTACTCGAGGAGCACCGGGGAGCTGTTTTTT	CASSYSRSTGELFF
TRBV29-1	.	.	TRBJ1-1	TGCAGCGTTTTTGGACAGAGGATGAACACTGAAGCTTTCTTT	CSVFGQRMNTEAFF
TRBV19	.	.	TRBJ1-4	TGTGCCAGTAGTCAACAGGGAACAACTAATGAAAAACTGTTTTTT	CASSQQGTTNEKLFF
TRBV7-6	.	TRBD1	TRBJ1-3	TGTGCCAGCCACCACCGTCGGAGGACAGGTAGTATCTACACCATATATTTT	CASHHRRRTGSIYTIYF
TRBV4-3	.	TRBD1	TRBJ2-7	TGCGCCAGCAGCCAAGAGGCCAGGGGGCACTACGAGCAGTACTTC	CASSQEARGHYEQYF
TRBV4-2	.	TRBD2	TRBJ2-7	TGTGCCAGCAGCCCTTCCTTGGGACTAGCGGGAGGGATTGCCTACGAGCAGTACTTC	CASSPSLGLAGGIAYEQYF
TRBV11-2	.	.	TRBJ2-1	TGTGCCAGCAGCTTAGAGGGCCTTACCTACAATGAGCAGTTCTTC	CASSLEGLTYNEQFF
TRBV21-1	.	.	TRBJ2-5	TGTGCCAGCAGCCCCGCACAGGGGGCCTTGGAGACCCAGTACTTC	CASSPAQGALETQYF
TRBV29-1	.	TRBD1	TRBJ1-2	TGCAGCGCTCACCGGGACAGGGGCTATGGCTACACCTTC	CSAHRDRGYGYTF
TRBV27	.	.	TRBJ2-3	TGTGCCAGCAGTTCCACGCCCGGGAAGGTGACAGATACGCAGTATTTT	CASSSTPGKVTDTQYF
TRBV7-8	.	TRBD1	TRBJ1-1	TGTGCCAGCAGCCGAGAGACAGGGGGATACACTGAAGCTTTCTTT	CASSRETGGYTEAFF
TRBV2	.	.	TRBJ2-3	TGTGCCAGCAGTGAGTTGGGGGCGGCTCGGGGCACAGATACGCAGTATTTT	CASSELGAARGTDTQYF
TRBV11-3	many	TRBD1	TRBJ2-3	TGTGCCAGCAGCGCATCGACAGGGTTCACAGATACGCAGTATTTT	CASSASTGFTDTQYF